Below, 29 T cell receptor beta chains from the same sample are listed, as sequenced in a study of blood T cell repertoires in COVID-19. Assay: immunoSEQ multiplex PCR; the TCRdb copy retains only in-frame clones and omits some. The sample has more than 150,000 clones; about four fifths are singletons. The sample consisted of peripheral blood. All receptors come from a human donor in a cohort sampled during active COVID-19.

The rearrangement joins TRBV27 to TRBJ1-5; D remains unclear. Trimming pared 0 bases from V and 6 bases from J, leaving 15 bases between. This CDR3 has 16 residues. Looked up from germline, CDR1 is MNHEY and CDR2 is SMNVEV (reference sequence). The chain's CDR3 is CASSLSSSGLGQPQHF. The CDR3 nucleotides are TGTGCCAGCAGTTTATCGTCTTCCGGGTTAGGTCAGCCCCAGCATTTT.

The genes are TRBV7-6 and TRBJ2-6, with 12 positions matching TRBD2. Germline CDR1 is SGHVS and CDR2 is FNYEAQ. V was clipped by 5 bases and J by 5 bases; unmatched bases: 4. This CDR3 is 16 amino acids long. The CDR3 sequence: CASSIGLAGRANVLTF. The CDR3 nucleotides are TGTGCCAGCAGCATCGGACTAGCGGGGCGGGCCAACGTCCTGACTTTC. Full variable domain (rest looked up from reference TRBV7-6 and TRBJ2-6): GAGVSQSPRYKVTKRGQDVALRCDPISGHVSLYWYRQALGQGPEFLTYFNYEAQQDKSGLPNDRFSAERPEGSISTLTIQRTEQRDSAMYRCASSIGLAGRANVLTFGAGSRLTVL.

The rearrangement uses TRBV6-5 and TRBJ2-7, with unresolved D. V was clipped by 7 bases and J by 4 bases, with 20 bases between them. The CDR3 loop spans 15 amino acids. Germline loops: CDR1 MNHEY, CDR2 SVGAGI. This CDR3 reads CASTSTPVSRYEQYF. DNA for the CDR3: TGTGCCAGCACCAGCACCCCAGTGAGCAGGTACGAGCAGTACTTC.

This sequence joins TRBV5-1 and TRBJ1-2, with 7 bases identical to TRBD1. In germline, CDR1 is SGHRS, CDR2 YFSETQ. V trimming: 3 bases; J trimming: 2 bases; junction bases outside the gene matches: 10. CDR3 length: 16 residues. The CDR3 bases are TGCGCCAGCAGCTCAGGACAGGCGGAAAAGAACTATGGCTACACCTTC. Protein sequence: CASSSGQAEKNYGYTF.

This chain uses TRBV5-1 with TRBJ1-5; a possible D gene is TRBD1 (6 bases). Germline V gene sequence: CDR1 SGHRS, CDR2 YFSETQ. CDR3 length: 14 amino acids. V gave up 0 bases and J gave up 7 bases, with 11 bases separating them. CDR3 region: CASSLVPGEQPQHF. The CDR3 nucleotides read TGCGCCAGCAGCTTGGTGCCAGGGGAGCAGCCCCAGCATTTT.

There are a few counts of this clone. In DNA, the CDR3 is TGTGCCAGCACGACAGGCAACTCTGGAAACACCATATATTTT. It codes for CASTTGNSGNTIYF. The rearrangement uses TRBV6-5 and TRBJ1-3; D is perhaps TRBD1 (6 bases). The CDR3 contains 14 residues. In germline, CDR1 is MNHEY, CDR2 SVGAGI. The germline V and J ends were trimmed by 7 bases and 0 bases, with 10 bases remaining between them.

The chain employs TRBV18 and TRBJ1-1; D is uncertain. With 4 bases removed from V and 4 bases from J, the gap between germline ends came to 4 bases. There are 11 residues in the CDR3. The germline CDR1 and CDR2 sequences are KGHSH and LQKENI. The CDR3 coding sequence is TGTGCCAGCTCACGCAGCACTGAAGCTTTCTTT. Protein sequence: CASSRSTEAFF.

This clone was counted only a few times. In DNA, the CDR3 is TGTGCCAGCACCGTAAGGGAGGGGATGAACACTGAAGCTTTCTTT. Its translation is CASTVREGMNTEAFF. The genes are TRBV28 and TRBJ1-1, with a possible D match to TRBD1 (5 bases). CDR1 is MDHEN and CDR2 is SYDVKM in the germline V gene. Trimming took off 7 bases at V and 0 bases at J, with 15 bases between the two ends. This CDR3 has 15 amino acids.

The chain links TRBV2 to TRBJ2-2, with 8 bases fitting TRBD1. This CDR3 spans 16 amino acids. Looked up from germline, CDR1 is SNHLY and CDR2 is FYNNEI. The V segment lost 4 bases and the J segment 2 bases; nucleotides outside the gene matches: 6. CDR3 in DNA: TGTGCCAGCAGTGTTGGGGGGACAGGTAACACCGGGGAGCTGTTTTTT. It translates to CASSVGGTGNTGELFF.

The rearrangement links TRBV7-2 to TRBJ2-7; D possibly corresponds to TRBD2 (7 bases). The CDR3 runs to 14 residues. Deletions cut 5 bases from V and 2 bases from J, with 13 bases between. From germline, CDR1 is SGHTA and CDR2 FQGNSA. Written as DNA, the CDR3 is TGTGCCAGCAGCCCGGGGGGCAAACCCTACGAGCAGTACTTC. Protein sequence: CASSPGGKPYEQYF.

V is TRBV27 and J is TRBJ2-6, with 7 bases lining up with TRBD1. CDR3 length: 15 amino acids. Germline V gene lookup returns CDR1 MNHEY and CDR2 SMNVEV (reference sequence). Trimming at V came to 6 bases and at J to 2 bases, leaving 4 bases not matched to a gene. Here the CDR3 reads CASRPTGAGANVLTF. The CDR3 bases are TGTGCCAGCAGGCCTACAGGGGCTGGGGCCAACGTCCTGACTTTC.

This chain joins TRBV6-5 and TRBJ2-7; 7 bases align to TRBD1. V gave up 2 bases and J gave up 1 base; unmatched junction bases: 5. This CDR3 region has 15 residues. Germline CDR1 MNHEY, CDR2 SVGAGI. The CDR3 reads CASSYRDRKSYEQYF. The CDR3 DNA reads TGTGCCAGCAGTTACCGGGACAGAAAATCCTACGAGCAGTACTTC.

The V gene is TRBV11-2, the J gene TRBJ1-5; a weak D match, TRBD1 (5 bases). The CDR3 spans 15 residues. Trimming cost V 5 bases and J 2 bases, with 13 bases left between them. Looked up from germline, CDR1 is SGHAT and CDR2 is FQNNGV. This chain's CDR3 is CASSRGLGGNQPQHF. The CDR3 DNA reads TGTGCCAGCAGCCGGGGGTTAGGGGGCAATCAGCCCCAGCATTTT.

This chain links TRBV5-8 with TRBJ2-5; 7 positions match TRBD1. V lost 4 bases to trimming and J lost 2 bases; unmatched junction nucleotides: 5. CDR1 and CDR2 from the germline V gene are SGHTS and YDEGEE. This CDR3 spans 14 amino acids. The CDR3 loop is CASSPGTAQETQYF. Here the CDR3 DNA reads TGTGCCAGCAGCCCCGGGACAGCTCAAGAGACCCAGTACTTC.

The V and J genes are TRBV29-1 and TRBJ1-2, with 7 bases aligning to TRBD1. Germline CDR1 and CDR2: SQVTM and ANQGSEA. V shed 7 bases and J 3 bases; nucleotides not matched to a gene: 23. This CDR3 region has 18 residues. The CDR3 DNA reads as TGCAGCGCATGGGGGGACAGCTCGGGAAATGGCGCTTACTATGGCTACACCTTC. It encodes CSAWGDSSGNGAYYGYTF.

The rearrangement links TRBV27 to TRBJ1-1, with 7 bases fitting TRBD1. Germline lookup yields CDR1 MNHEY and CDR2 SMNVEV (reference sequence). This CDR3 spans 15 amino acids. Germline trimming cut 4 bases from V and 2 bases from J; bases unmatched to any gene: 7. CDR3 DNA sequence: TGTGCCAGCAGTTCGTCCGGGACAGTCAACACTGAAGCTTTCTTT. This codes for CASSSSGTVNTEAFF.

Only one count was recorded for this clone. The CDR3: CASSQAVTGGWETQYF. CDR3 in DNA: TGTGCCAGCAGCCAAGCCGTAACGGGGGGTTGGGAGACCCAGTACTTC. This chain uses TRBV3-1 (or the pseudogene TRBV3-2) with TRBJ2-5; TRBD2 matches 7 bases. Germline V gene lookup returns CDR1 LGHDT and CDR2 YNNKEL (reference sequence). Trimming at V came to 1 base and at J to 5 bases, leaving 10 bases not matched to a gene. This CDR3 contains 16 residues.

The genes are TRBV5-5 and TRBJ1-5; 8 bases agree with TRBD1. Germline CDR1 is SGHKS and CDR2 is YYEKEE (reference sequence). V gave up 4 bases and J gave up 4 bases; unmatched junction bases: 7. There are 15 residues in the CDR3. The CDR3 sequence is CASSQGQEINQPQHF. CDR3 nucleotide sequence: TGTGCCAGCAGCCAGGGACAGGAGATTAATCAGCCCCAGCATTTT. The full variable domain, with the rest looked up from reference TRBV5-5 and TRBJ1-5, is DAGVTQSPTHLIKTRGQQVTLRCSPISGHKSVSWYQQVLGQGPQFIFQYYEKEERGRGNFPDRFSARQFPNYSSELNVNALLLGDSALYLCASSQGQEINQPQHFGDGTRLSIL.

The V gene is TRBV20-1, the J gene TRBJ1-1, with 7 bases fitting TRBD1. The germline V gene encodes CDR1 DFQATT and CDR2 SNEGSKA (reference sequence). Trimming took 3 bases from V and 0 from J; bases not matched to a gene: 7. The CDR3 extends over 15 amino acids. The CDR3 loop is CSASSRQGMNTEAFF. The CDR3 coding sequence is TGCAGTGCTAGTTCTAGACAGGGAATGAACACTGAAGCTTTCTTT.

J is TRBJ1-1 and V is TRBV19; D is perhaps TRBD1 (5 bases). The CDR3 contains 15 residues. Per the germline V gene, CDR1 is LNHDA and CDR2 is SQIVND (reference sequence). V gave up 3 bases and J gave up 3 bases, with 14 bases separating them. CDR3 amino acids: CASSILPGWDTEAFF. The CDR3, as DNA: TGTGCCAGTAGTATCCTTCCAGGGTGGGACACTGAAGCTTTCTTT.

This clone was counted between two and nine times. The chain couples TRBV6-5 to TRBJ1-1, with no clear D. The germline CDR1 and CDR2 sequences are MNHEY and SVGAGI. With 4 bases removed from V and 1 base from J, the gap between germline ends came to 10 bases. This CDR3 contains 14 residues. Here the CDR3 reads CASSSTQKNTEAFF. The CDR3 DNA follows: TGTGCCAGCAGTTCAACCCAGAAGAACACTGAAGCTTTCTTT.

This chain joins TRBV16 and TRBJ2-1, with 14 nucleotides matching TRBD2. CDR3 length equals 17 residues. Germline CDR1 is KGHSY and CDR2 is FQNENV. V was clipped by 1 base and J by 6 bases; unmatched bases: 5. The CDR3 protein is CASSQFSTSGGANEQFF. The CDR3 DNA reads as TGTGCCAGCAGCCAATTCTCGACTAGCGGGGGGGCCAATGAGCAGTTCTTC.

The J gene is TRBJ2-5, the V gene TRBV7-2; no firm D call. V lost 2 bases to trimming and J lost 1 base, with 8 bases between them. The CDR3 length is 14 residues. Germline assignment: CDR1 SGHTA and CDR2 FQGNSA. For the CDR3, the DNA is TGTGCCAGCAGCTTACCCATCAGCCAAGAGACCCAGTACTTC. This encodes CASSLPISQETQYF.

This clone came up a few times. The J gene is TRBJ1-6, the V gene TRBV18; a weak D match, TRBD1 (5 bases). Trimming removed 5 bases at V and 8 bases at J, with 16 bases between. The CDR3 covers 15 residues. CDR1 is KGHSH and CDR2 is LQKENI in the germline V gene. CDR3 loop: CASSSGTGGDSPLHF. Here the CDR3 DNA reads TGTGCCAGCTCATCCGGGACGGGAGGGGATTCACCCCTCCACTTT. Full variable domain (missing parts from reference TRBV18 and TRBJ1-6): NAGVMQNPRHLVRRRGQEARLRCSPMKGHSHVYWYRQLPEEGLKFMVYLQKENIIDESGMPKERFSAEFPKEGPSILRIQQVVRGDSAAYFCASSSGTGGDSPLHFGNGTRLTVT.

CDR3 nucleotide sequence: TGTGCCAGTAGCACCCCTAAACAGGGGACCTCCTACAATGAGCAGTTCTTC. Its translation: CASSTPKQGTSYNEQFF. The chain couples TRBV19 to TRBJ2-1; 7 bases are shared with TRBD1. The CDR3 sequence is 17 residues long. Losses at the gene ends were 6 bases for V and 0 bases for J; bases not matched to a gene: 11. Germline V lookup: CDR1 LNHDA, CDR2 SQIVND (reference sequence).

The chain links TRBV19 to TRBJ1-2; D ambiguous. There are 15 residues in the CDR3. Germline lookup yields CDR1 LNHDA and CDR2 SQIVND (reference sequence). V dropped 3 bases and J dropped 2 bases, with 13 bases sitting between them. The CDR3 bases are TGTGCCAGTAGTATCCGGCGGGGAGGGAACTATGGCTACACCTTC. Its protein product is CASSIRRGGNYGYTF.

This chain links TRBV15 with TRBJ1-1; D is uncertain. The CDR3 loop spans 13 amino acids. The V and J ends lost 0 bases and 5 bases respectively, with 7 bases between them. Germline CDR1 and CDR2: LNHNV and YYDKDF (reference sequence). The CDR3 sequence is CATSRDFGTEAFF. Written as DNA, the CDR3 is TGTGCCACCAGCAGAGATTTCGGGACTGAAGCTTTCTTT.

The CDR3 sequence: CASSREEQGLQPQHF. The CDR3 region has the DNA TGTGCCAGCAGCCGTGAGGAACAGGGGCTTCAGCCCCAGCATTTT. The rearrangement joins TRBV7-8 to TRBJ1-5, with 7 bases matching TRBD1. CDR1 and CDR2 from the germline V gene are SGHVS and FQNEAQ. CDR3 length: 15 amino acids. Trimming at V came to 5 bases and at J to 6 bases, leaving 10 bases not matched to a gene.

This clone came up a few times. This chain connects TRBV30 to TRBJ1-1, with 9 positions matching TRBD1. V lost 0 bases to trimming and J lost 7 bases; unmatched junction nucleotides: 6. This CDR3 is 14 amino acids long. The germline V gene encodes CDR1 GTSNPN and CDR2 SVGIG (reference sequence). CDR3: CAWSVLGTGNEAFF. The CDR3 coding sequence is TGTGCCTGGAGTGTACTAGGGACAGGGAATGAAGCTTTCTTT.